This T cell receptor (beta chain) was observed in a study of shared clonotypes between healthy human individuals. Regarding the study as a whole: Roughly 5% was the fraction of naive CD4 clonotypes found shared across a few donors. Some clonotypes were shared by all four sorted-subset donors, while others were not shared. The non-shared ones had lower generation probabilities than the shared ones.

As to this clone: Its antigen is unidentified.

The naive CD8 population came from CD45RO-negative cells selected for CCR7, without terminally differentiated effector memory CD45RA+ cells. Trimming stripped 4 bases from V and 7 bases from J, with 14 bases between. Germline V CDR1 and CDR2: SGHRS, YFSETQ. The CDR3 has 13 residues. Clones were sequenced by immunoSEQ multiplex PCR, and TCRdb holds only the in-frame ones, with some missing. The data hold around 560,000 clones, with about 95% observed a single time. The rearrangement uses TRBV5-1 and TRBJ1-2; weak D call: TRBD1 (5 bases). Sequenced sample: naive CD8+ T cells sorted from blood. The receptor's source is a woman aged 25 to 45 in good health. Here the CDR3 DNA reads TGCGCCAGCAGCCTCGGGACGGACACTGGCTACACCTTC. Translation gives CASSLGTDTGYTF.